At least ten counts were recorded for the clone carrying this TCR beta chain. The target antigen is unknown. This specimen comes from a study of CD8 T cells in ankylosing spondylitis. Study-level findings and limits: From matched ankylosing spondylitis synovial fluid, disease-linked clones were reportedly recovered at significantly enriched levels. There was a TCR beta motif, made of several highly homologous variants, that appeared characteristic of ankylosing spondylitis blood.

Trimming removed 0 bases from V and 5 bases from J, with 11 bases in between. This CDR3 is built from 15 residues. From germline, CDR1 is MNHEY and CDR2 SVGAGI. A quantitative 5'-RACE method, one with molecular barcodes, was used to make TCR beta libraries. Using its own MiXCR run on the 5' RACE reads, TCRdb lists one record per CDR3 protein. The sample yields 150,000 to 200,000 distinct CDR3 sequences, around 17% seen once. The chain links TRBV6-5 to TRBJ2-1; D not resolved. Sequences were obtained from blood, either unsorted or a sorted T cell fraction (not recorded which). The receptor was isolated from a male donor with ankylosing spondylitis or in good health (not recorded which). CDR3 sequence reads: CASSYSLPVHNEQFF. DNA for the CDR3: TGTGCCAGCAGTTACTCGTTGCCCGTCCACAATGAGCAGTTCTTC.